Listed below are T cell receptor beta chains from one sample, sequenced in a study of spatial heterogeneity in lung cancer. A single record per CDR3 protein comes from TCRdb applying MiXCR to the 5' RACE reads. The table has thousands of distinct CDR3 sequences, about a sixth seen once. The starting material was PBMCs, obtained at surgery. These receptors all stem from a male donor with early-stage non-small cell lung cancer. Both conserved end residues are part of each CDR3. The D gene is left open where the match is weak. Rows give clone size only sometimes, using once, few, many, or a class for an expanded clone.

TRBJ2-6	NA	few	TRBV7-2	TGTGCCAGCAGCCCTAAAATGGCTGCGGGGTCTGGGGCCAACGTCCTGACTTTC	CASSPKMAAGSGANVLTF
TRBJ2-5	NA	once	TRBV29-1	TGCAGCGTTGAGGGCTGGGCAGGGGACCAAGAGACCCAGTACTTC	CSVEGWAGDQETQYF
TRBJ2-4	NA	many	TRBV6-1	TGTGCCAGCAGTGAATTGAACAGCCCCGACTTC	CASSELNSPDF
TRBJ2-5	TRBD2	NA	TRBV28	TGTGCCAGCAGTTACCCCTCCGGGACTAGCGGGAGGATCCAAGAGACCCAGTACTTC	CASSYPSGTSGRIQETQYF
TRBJ1-3	TRBD1	large	TRBV5-5	TGTGCCAGCAGCCCAGGGGCGACAGGGTCCCAACATTCCTCTGGAAACACCATATATTTT	CASSPGATGSQHSSGNTIYF
TRBJ2-5	NA	many	TRBV7-2	TGTGCCAGCAGCTTAGGGTCAGTCCAGGGTGGGACCCAGTACTTC	CASSLGSVQGGTQYF
TRBJ2-1	NA	NA	TRBV11-2	TGTGCCAGCAGCTTGGTGATAGCGGAATACAATGAGCAGTTCTTC	CASSLVIAEYNEQFF
TRBJ2-6	NA	many	TRBV11-1	TGTGCCAGCAGCTTAAGGGATAACAGGGTTGGGGCCAACGTCCTGACTTTC	CASSLRDNRVGANVLTF
TRBJ2-2	NA	many	TRBV29-1	TGCAGCGCCCATGATCTAGCGGCAGGGGACACCGGGGAGCTGTTTTTT	CSAHDLAAGDTGELFF
TRBJ1-5	NA	many	TRBV7-9	TGTGCCAGCAGCTCAACTGGGGTGCACGGGGATCAGCCCCAGCATTTT	CASSSTGVHGDQPQHF
TRBJ2-2	TRBD2	medium-sized	TRBV4-1	TGCGCCAGCAGCCAAGGTGGCGGGAGTGTCGAAACCGGGGAGCTGTTTTTT	CASSQGGGSVETGELFF
TRBJ2-1	TRBD2	medium-sized	TRBV12-3/TRBV12-4	TGTGCCAGCAGTTTTCTGGCGGGGGGGCCCACTGAGCAGTTCTTC	CASSFLAGGPTEQFF
TRBJ2-3	TRBD1	many	TRBV5-1	TGCGCCACTTGCCAAGGACAGGGAACCACAGATACGCAGTATTTT	CATCQGQGTTDTQYF
TRBJ2-7	NA	NA	TRBV2	TGTGCCAGCAGGTACCAAGGAAAACCCAGCTACGAGCAGTACTTC	CASRYQGKPSYEQYF
TRBJ2-7	NA	many	TRBV11-2	TGTGCCAGCAGCTTAGTTTTTTACGAGCAGTACTTC	CASSLVFYEQYF
TRBJ2-1	TRBD1	many	TRBV6-2/TRBV6-3	TGTGCCAGCAGTTCTGCTTCCGGGACAGGGGGCCATGAGCAGTTCTTC	CASSSASGTGGHEQFF
TRBJ2-4	NA	many	TRBV12-3/TRBV12-4	TGTGCCAGCAGTTTAGCGGGAGAGAACATTCAGTACTTC	CASSLAGENIQYF
TRBJ2-2	NA	medium-sized	TRBV29-1	TGCAGCGTTGAGGCGAACACCGGGGAGCTGTTTTTT	CSVEANTGELFF
TRBJ1-5	NA	many	TRBV29-1	TGCAGCGTTGCCGACGGGTTGTTGGGCAATCAGCCCCAGCATTTT	CSVADGLLGNQPQHF
TRBJ1-2	TRBD1	NA	TRBV7-2	TGTGCCAGCAGCCCGGACAGGGCGGTTGGCTACACCTTC	CASSPDRAVGYTF
TRBJ1-2	NA	many	TRBV12-3/TRBV12-4	TGTGCCAGCAGTGGCCAACTACAGGGAATAAACTATGGCTACACCTTC	CASSGQLQGINYGYTF
TRBJ2-7	NA	NA	TRBV5-5	TGTGCCAGCAGCCGTTCGAGGGACATACCCTACGAGCAGTACTTC	CASSRSRDIPYEQYF
TRBJ2-5	TRBD2	many	TRBV5-1	TGCGCCAGCAGCGCTAGCGGGGCGACCGGGGAGACCCAGTACTTC	CASSASGATGETQYF
TRBJ2-7	NA	medium-sized	TRBV18	TGTGCCAGCTCAAGAGGGACCTACGAGCAGTACTTC	CASSRGTYEQYF
TRBJ2-7	TRBD2	many	TRBV7-2	TGTGCCAGCAGCTTACTAGCGGGCTCCTACGAGCAGTACTTC	CASSLLAGSYEQYF
TRBJ2-7	NA	NA	TRBV20-1	TGCAGTGCCCACAGACCTCCGAGGGGCTACGAGCAGTACTTC	CSAHRPPRGYEQYF
TRBJ2-2	TRBD1	many	TRBV25-1	TGTGCCAGCAGTGACGGGACAGGGGACTACCTCACCGGGGAGCTGTTTTTT	CASSDGTGDYLTGELFF
TRBJ2-2	TRBD2	many	TRBV2	TGTGCCAGCAGAGCCCTAGCGGGGGGGCTCGGGGAGCTGTTTTTT	CASRALAGGLGELFF
TRBJ2-5	NA	many	TRBV27	TGTGCCAGCAGTCGAAAGGGCGTGTCAGGTCCGTACCAAGAGACCCAGTACTTC	CASSRKGVSGPYQETQYF
TRBJ2-5	NA	many	TRBV29-1	TGCAGCGTCCGAGCCATACAGGGCGAGACCCAGTACTTC	CSVRAIQGETQYF